This entry lists 29 T cell receptor beta chains sequenced from one sample in a study of cytomegalovirus exposure and HLA in healthy donors. The PCR was carried out with 60 Vbeta primers and 13 Jbeta primers. Generated by immunoSEQ multiplex PCR, the TCRdb table keeps only in-frame clones and is missing some. The table has around 150,000 clones, 76% seen once. Sequencing was carried out using PBMCs. The receptors originated from a female donor in good health and CMV-seropositive.

The V call is TRBV30, the J call TRBJ2-3, with TRBD2 matching 10 bases. J lost 5 bases, V lost 0 bases, and 8 bases had no gene match. This CDR3 region has 16 residues. CDR1 is GTSNPN, CDR2 SVGIG, per germline (reference sequence). CDR3 loop: CAWSVRGSGGKDTQYF. In DNA form, the CDR3 reads TGTGCCTGGAGTGTACGGGGTAGCGGGGGGAAAGATACGCAGTATTTT.

The gene calls are TRBV28 and TRBJ1-2; D is possibly TRBD1 (6 bases). Trimming removed 3 bases from V and 3 bases from J, with 20 bases in between. The CDR3 length is 17 residues. CDR1 and CDR2 from the germline V gene are MDHEN and SYDVKM. DNA of the CDR3: TGTGCCAGCAGTTTGTTCGGGAATAGGGGGAGGGACTATGGCTACACCTTC. Protein sequence: CASSLFGNRGRDYGYTF.

The gene calls are TRBV10-3 and TRBJ2-7; 8 nucleotides match TRBD1. Germline CDR1 reads ENHRY; CDR2 reads SYGVKD. V lost 7 bases, J lost 3 bases, and 8 bases stayed unmatched. The CDR3 is 14 amino acids. CDR3 region: CAITSGTGSYEQYF. DNA for the CDR3: TGTGCCATCACCTCCGGGACAGGAAGCTACGAGCAGTACTTC.

The gene calls are TRBV14 and TRBJ2-7; 8 bases fit TRBD2. After removal of 2 bases from V and 6 bases from J, the junction contained 6 bases not matched to a gene. CDR1 SGHDN and CDR2 FVKESK come from the germline V gene. This CDR3 contains 14 residues. The CDR3 DNA follows: TGTGCCAGCAGCCAACTGGGACTAGTACGCGAGCAGTACTTC. Residues: CASSQLGLVREQYF.

The V gene is TRBV27, the J gene TRBJ1-4, with TRBD1 matching 8 bases. CDR3 size: 15 residues. Germline assignment: CDR1 MNHEY and CDR2 SMNVEV (reference sequence). With 1 base clipped from V and 8 bases from J, the junction kept 6 bases outside the gene matches. CDR3 amino acids: CASSLWGTGREKLFF. CDR3 DNA: TGTGCCAGCAGTTTATGGGGGACAGGTCGGGAAAAACTGTTTTTT.

The chain has TRBV28 and TRBJ2-2, with 10 positions matching TRBD2. J gave up 6 bases and V 7 bases, and 11 bases lay outside the gene matches. Per the germline V gene, CDR1 is MDHEN and CDR2 is SYDVKM. The CDR3 spans 16 residues. In DNA form, the CDR3 reads TGTGCCAGCACCCTAACTAGCGGGGCCCCCGCCGGGGAGCTGTTTTTT. This gives the protein CASTLTSGAPAGELFF. The whole variable domain, filled in from reference TRBV28 and TRBJ2-2, reads DVKVTQSSRYLVKRTGEKVFLECVQDMDHENMFWYRQDPGLGLRLIYFSYDVKMKEKGDIPEGYSVSREKKERFSLILESASTNQTSMYLCASTLTSGAPAGELFFGEGSRLTVL.

This clone appeared once. The chain uses TRBV7-9 and TRBJ2-3, with D maybe TRBD2 (6 bases). The CDR3 consists of 13 residues. Trimming left V 9 bases short and J 6 bases short, with 16 bases between. CDR1 SEHNR and CDR2 FQNEAQ come from the germline V gene (reference sequence). DNA of the CDR3: TGTGCCAGAGGAGGGGCGGAAGAGGATACGCAGTATTTT. It translates to CARGGAEEDTQYF.

The rearrangement uses TRBV18 and TRBJ2-7; 9 bases map to TRBD1. This CDR3 has 15 residues. The trim removed 3 bases at V and 4 bases at J, leaving 7 bases unmatched. The V gene's germline CDR1 is KGHSH and CDR2 LQKENI. The chain's CDR3 is CASSPGGQGRYEQYF. The CDR3 DNA sequence: TGTGCCAGCTCACCTGGGGGACAGGGCAGATACGAGCAGTACTTC.

V and J are TRBV5-6 and TRBJ1-3, with unresolved D. CDR3 length: 14 residues. Germline V gene sequence: CDR1 SGHDT, CDR2 YYEEEE. The ends were cut back, 4 bases at V and 4 bases at J, with 12 bases in the middle. The CDR3 region has the DNA TGTGCCAGCAGCCCCCCGGGGTCCGGAAACACCATATATTTT. Translation: CASSPPGSGNTIYF.

The chain joins TRBV5-4 to TRBJ2-5; a possible D gene is TRBD2 (6 bases). Trimming pared 4 bases from V and 5 bases from J, leaving 12 bases between. This CDR3 is 13 amino acids long. Germline-derived CDR1 and CDR2 are SGHNT and YYREEE (reference sequence). The CDR3 spells CASSPAGRETQYF. CDR3 sequence (DNA): TGTGCCAGCAGCCCGGCGGGGAGGGAGACCCAGTACTTC.

The chain couples TRBV7-6 to TRBJ2-2, with D perhaps TRBD1 (6 bases). Trimming stripped 5 bases from V and 5 bases from J, with 15 bases between. The CDR3 is 15 residues long. Germline V gene lookup returns CDR1 SGHVS and CDR2 FNYEAQ. CDR3 in DNA: TGTGCCAGCAGCCATACAGGGCCGGTAACCGGGGAGCTGTTTTTT. It translates to CASSHTGPVTGELFF. Supplemented by reference TRBV7-6 and TRBJ2-2, the full variable domain reads GAGVSQSPRYKVTKRGQDVALRCDPISGHVSLYWYRQALGQGPEFLTYFNYEAQQDKSGLPNDRFSAERPEGSISTLTIQRTEQRDSAMYRCASSHTGPVTGELFFGEGSRLTVL.

The table lists this clone with a few counts. The V and J genes are TRBV14 and TRBJ1-5; 7 bases are a match to TRBD1. The germline CDR1 and CDR2 sequences are SGHDN and FVKESK. V was clipped by 3 bases and J by 3 bases; unmatched bases: 17. This CDR3 spans 19 amino acids. The CDR3 region is CASSHKISRGIMNNQPQHF. Written as DNA, the CDR3 is TGTGCCAGCAGCCACAAGATATCCAGGGGGATTATGAACAATCAGCCCCAGCATTTT. Full variable domain (rest looked up from reference TRBV14 and TRBJ1-5): EAGVTQFPSHSVIEKGQTVTLRCDPISGHDNLYWYRRVMGKEIKFLLHFVKESKQDESGMPNNRFLAERTGGTYSTLKVQPAELEDSGVYFCASSHKISRGIMNNQPQHFGDGTRLSIL.

The CDR3 region has the DNA TGTGCCAGCAGTGAGACCGTCGTTACGGGGTTGGGCTATGGCAATCAGCCCCAGCATTTT. Its protein product is CASSETVVTGLGYGNQPQHF. The rearrangement uses TRBV2 and TRBJ1-5; D is unresolved. The V end lost 3 bases, the J end lost 2 bases, and 26 bases lay between the germline ends. This CDR3 has 20 residues. Germline values: CDR1 SNHLY, CDR2 FYNNEI.

The J gene is TRBJ2-7, the V gene TRBV18, with 9 positions matching TRBD1. The germline V gene has CDR1 KGHSH and CDR2 LQKENI. The CDR3 contains 15 residues. The V and J ends lost 1 base and 1 base, in that order; junction bases with no gene match: 2. The CDR3 nucleotides are TGTGCCAGCTCACCACGGGGACAGGGATCCTACGAGCAGTACTTC. It is translated as CASSPRGQGSYEQYF.

J is TRBJ2-7 and V is TRBV27; TRBD1 agrees at 7 bases. V shed 9 bases, J shed 0 bases, and the junction held 2 bases outside the gene matches. This CDR3 is built from 12 residues. Germline CDR1 is MNHEY and CDR2 is SMNVEV (reference sequence). Written as DNA, the CDR3 is TGTGCCAGTCAGGGGGACTCCTACGAGCAGTACTTC. The encoded protein is CASQGDSYEQYF.

The chain has TRBV5-1 and TRBJ1-1; a weak D match, TRBD1 (5 bases). This CDR3 has 12 residues. Germline CDR1 and CDR2: SGHRS and YFSETQ. Trimming cost V 6 bases and J 4 bases, with 10 bases left between them. CDR3: CASTRGGTEAFF. The CDR3, as DNA: TGCGCCAGCACCCGGGGGGGCACTGAAGCTTTCTTT.

The chain joins TRBV2 to TRBJ2-1; 9 bases fit TRBD2. V shed 11 bases and J 8 bases; nucleotides not matched to a gene: 13. The CDR3 spans 14 residues. Per germline, CDR1 SNHLY and CDR2 FYNNEI. CDR3 nucleotide sequence: TGTGCCTGGAAGACCGGGACTAGCATTCATGAGCAGTTCTTC. As protein: CAWKTGTSIHEQFF.

This sequence joins TRBV30 and TRBJ2-5, with a weak D call TRBD2 (6 bases). Germline V CDR1 and CDR2: GTSNPN, SVGIG (reference sequence). Trimming took off 0 bases at V and 5 bases at J, with 13 bases between the two ends. The CDR3 is made up of 14 amino acids. CDR3 coding DNA: TGTGCCTGGAGTGTACCCCCTAGCGAGGAGACCCAGTACTTC. Its translation is CAWSVPPSEETQYF.

The J gene is TRBJ2-1, the V gene TRBV9, with D possibly matching TRBD1 (5 bases). V gave up 4 bases and J gave up 4 bases, with 12 bases separating them. The CDR3 length is 14 residues. Germline-derived CDR1 and CDR2 are SGDLS and YYNGEE. This CDR3 is CASSYTDIYNEQFF. CDR3 coding DNA: TGTGCCAGCAGCTATACGGACATTTACAATGAGCAGTTCTTC. Filled out from reference TRBV9 and TRBJ2-1, the complete variable domain reads DSGVTQTPKHLITATGQRVTLRCSPRSGDLSVYWYQQSLDQGLQFLIQYYNGEERAKGNILERFSAQQFPDLHSELNLSSLELGDSALYFCASSYTDIYNEQFFGPGTRLTVL.

The J gene is TRBJ2-5, the V gene TRBV6-4, with 9 bases aligning to TRBD2. V lost 6 bases, J lost 5 bases, and 10 bases stayed unmatched. The length of the CDR3 is 15 residues. Germline CDR1 reads MRHNA; CDR2 reads SNTAGT. The CDR3 loop is CASSVGSGSGETQYF. In DNA, the CDR3 is TGTGCCAGCAGCGTAGGTAGCGGGAGTGGTGAGACCCAGTACTTC.

The V call is TRBV28, the J call TRBJ2-1, with D possibly matching TRBD1 (5 bases). Germline values: CDR1 MDHEN, CDR2 SYDVKM. The CDR3 loop spans 11 amino acids. V lost 5 bases and J 8 bases, leaving 7 bases between the germline ends. The CDR3 DNA reads as TGTGCCAGCAGTAGGGGTTATGAGCAGTTCTTC. This codes for CASSRGYEQFF.

The chain links TRBV28 to TRBJ2-5; 12 bases are a match to TRBD2. This CDR3 has 18 residues. The V gene's germline CDR1 is MDHEN and CDR2 SYDVKM. V trimming: 7 bases; J trimming: 5 bases; junction bases outside the gene matches: 17. The CDR3 bases are TGTGCCAGCACCTCAAATCAGGCTAGCGGGGGGGCCGGGGAGACCCAGTACTTC. Protein sequence: CASTSNQASGGAGETQYF.

The chain has TRBV6-5 and TRBJ2-2, with TRBD1 identical over 9 bases. J gave up 6 bases and V 5 bases, and 7 bases lay outside the gene matches. From germline, CDR1 is MNHEY and CDR2 SVGAGI. The CDR3 contains 15 residues. CDR3 loop: CASSADRGAPGELFF. The DNA of the CDR3 is TGTGCCAGCAGTGCCGACAGGGGGGCCCCCGGGGAGCTGTTTTTT.

This clone was seen a single time. This chain joins TRBV29-1 and TRBJ2-7; D gene ambiguous. The CDR3 consists of 12 residues. V lost 7 bases to trimming and J lost 4 bases, with 14 bases between them. Germline V gene lookup returns CDR1 SQVTM and CDR2 ANQGSEA. This chain's CDR3 is CSARSMSYEQYF. The DNA of the CDR3 is TGCAGCGCCCGATCTATGAGTTACGAGCAGTACTTC.

This clone was observed a handful of times. The CDR3 loop is CASPTVGFGTGDLMNTEAFF. The CDR3 nucleotides are TGTGCCAGCCCCACAGTCGGGTTCGGGACAGGGGACTTAATGAACACTGAAGCTTTCTTT. The chain carries TRBV5-8 and TRBJ1-1, with TRBD1 matching 10 bases. The CDR3 covers 20 residues. Germline trimming cut 7 bases from V and 0 bases from J; bases unmatched to any gene: 21. CDR1 is SGHTS, CDR2 YDEGEE, per germline.

As regards this clone: Other DNA sequences in the same sample also yield this CDR3. V is TRBV5-1 and J is TRBJ1-1, with TRBD1 matching over 8 bases. Germline values: CDR1 SGHRS, CDR2 YFSETQ. V shed 4 bases and J 1 base; nucleotides not matched to a gene: 3. This CDR3 has 14 residues. Written as DNA, the CDR3 is TGCGCCAGCAGCAACCAGGGGGCGAACACTGAAGCTTTCTTT. This encodes CASSNQGANTEAFF.

The J gene is TRBJ2-1, the V gene TRBV27, with D possibly TRBD2 on 5 matching bases. This CDR3 spans 14 amino acids. CDR1 MNHEY and CDR2 SMNVEV come from the germline V gene (reference sequence). The V and J ends lost 0 bases and 10 bases respectively, with 13 bases between them. The CDR3 nucleotides are TGTGCCAGCAGTTTATCGTTAGGAGGAAAGGAGCAGTTCTTC. This sequence encodes CASSLSLGGKEQFF.

V and J are TRBV20-1 and TRBJ1-2, with D possibly matching TRBD1 (5 bases). Germline V gives CDR1 DFQATT, CDR2 SNEGSKA (reference sequence). CDR3 length: 11 amino acids. This CDR3 reads CSSQGGYGYTF. Written as DNA, the CDR3 is TGCAGCTCTCAGGGTGGATATGGCTACACCTTC.

The genes are TRBV14 and TRBJ2-7; D is uncertain. Trimming left V 2 bases short and J 4 bases short, with 6 bases between. This CDR3 contains 12 residues. Germline CDR1 is SGHDN and CDR2 is FVKESK. CDR3 amino acids: CASSQTQYEQYF. The CDR3 DNA sequence: TGTGCCAGCAGCCAAACACAGTACGAGCAGTACTTC.